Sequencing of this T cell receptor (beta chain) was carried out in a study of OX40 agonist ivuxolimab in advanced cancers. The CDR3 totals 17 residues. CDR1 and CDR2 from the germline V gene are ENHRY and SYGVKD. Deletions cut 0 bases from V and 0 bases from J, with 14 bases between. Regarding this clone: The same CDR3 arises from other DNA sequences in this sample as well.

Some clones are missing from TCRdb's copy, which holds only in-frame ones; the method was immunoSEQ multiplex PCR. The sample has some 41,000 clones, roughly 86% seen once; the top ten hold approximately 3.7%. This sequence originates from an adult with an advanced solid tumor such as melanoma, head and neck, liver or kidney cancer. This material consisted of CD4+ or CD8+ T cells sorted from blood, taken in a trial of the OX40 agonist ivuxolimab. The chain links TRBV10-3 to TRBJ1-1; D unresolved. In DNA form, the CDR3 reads TGTGCCATCAGTGAGTCGGTAACCGGCCGGATGAACACTGAAGCTTTCTTT. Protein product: CAISESVTGRMNTEAFF.